This entry describes one TCR beta chain. Its antigen is unidentified. Profiled with immunoSEQ multiplex PCR; TCRdb holds only in-frame clones, not every one. The data contain approximately 90,000 clones, more than 70% of them singletons. The record originates from a study of Ad26.COV2.S vaccination and SARS-CoV-2 variants. Germline loops: CDR1 SGDLS, CDR2 YYNGEE. The CDR3 extends over 15 amino acids. V was cut by 3 bases and J by 5 bases, with 18 bases left in between. Study outcomes and limitations: Placebo recipients showed lower spike-specific TCR breadth than vaccinees.

The TCR sequence derives from a human donor who had recovered from COVID-19. Sequencing used peripheral blood, obtained after recovery from COVID-19. V usage is TRBV9 and J usage is TRBJ2-7; either TRBD1 or TRBD2 may supply D (5 bases each). The CDR3 nucleotides read TGTGCCAGCAGCGCCCAGGACCGGGGCCTCCACGAGCAGTACTTC. Translated: CASSAQDRGLHEQYF. Full variable domain (missing parts from reference TRBV9 and TRBJ2-7): DSGVTQTPKHLITATGQRVTLRCSPRSGDLSVYWYQQSLDQGLQFLIQYYNGEERAKGNILERFSAQQFPDLHSELNLSSLELGDSALYFCASSAQDRGLHEQYFGPGTRLTVT.